Sequencing of this T cell receptor beta chain was carried out in a study of beta chain features in type 1 diabetes. Broader study findings: Junctions at VDJ sites from type 1 diabetes patients had fewer insertions and more deletions.

For this clone: Its antigen is as yet unknown.

Deletions cut 1 base from V and 2 bases from J, with 8 bases between. The CDR3 has 14 residues. CDR1 and CDR2 from the germline V gene are SNHLY and FYNNEI. Sorting with CD45RO/CCR7/CD25/CD127/CD95/CD27 yielded naive, central memory, regulatory and stem-like memory CD4+ cells. The whole isolated RNA underwent reverse transcription, so sequencing captured expressed TCRB transcripts. TCRdb's table, derived via immunoSEQ multiplex PCR, lists solely in-frame clones and lacks some. Among 400,000 to 550,000 clones listed, approximately 10% were seen once. This clonotype was obtained from a woman aged 18 to 35 in good health. Sequencing input: naive CD4+ T cells from blood. The chain employs TRBV2 and TRBJ2-5; no definite D call. The chain's CDR3 is CASSEVSDQETQYF. The CDR3 nucleotides read TGTGCCAGCAGTGAAGTCAGCGATCAAGAGACCCAGTACTTC.